Below are 15 T cell receptor beta chains sequenced from a single sample in a study of control samples from healthy donors and cancer patients. Libraries were prepared by immunoSEQ multiplex PCR; TCRdb keeps only in-frame clonotypes and omits some of them. There are approximately 50,000 clones in the sample; around 90% occur only once, and around 0.78% lies in the top ten. The sample was PBMCs. The source is a young man with colorectal cancer.

The V gene is TRBV9, the J gene TRBJ2-3, with TRBD1 matching over 7 bases. With V trimmed by 0 bases and J by 1 base, 2 bases remained unmatched. CDR3 length: 15 amino acids. Germline loops: CDR1 SGDLS, CDR2 YYNGEE. In DNA form, the CDR3 reads TGTGCCAGCAGCGTAGAGGGGGCCCGCACAGATACGCAGTATTTT. It encodes CASSVEGARTDTQYF.

The genes are TRBV5-4 and TRBJ2-1, with 7 nucleotides matching TRBD1. J gave up 5 bases and V 4 bases, and 12 bases lay outside the gene matches. The CDR3 is 16 amino acids. CDR1 and CDR2 from the germline V gene are SGHNT and YYREEE (reference sequence). CDR3 sequence (DNA): TGTGCCAGCAGCCGTGGGGACAGCGGAAGCCACAATGAGCAGTTCTTC. Translated: CASSRGDSGSHNEQFF.

This clone was observed once. This chain joins TRBV5-1 and TRBJ2-5, with a tentative D call TRBD1 (6 bases). The V end was cut by 2 bases, the J end by 5 bases, with 7 bases between. The CDR3 sequence is 12 residues long. The germline V gene encodes CDR1 SGHRS and CDR2 YFSETQ. Here the CDR3 DNA reads TGCGCCAGCAGCTTCACAGGGGAGACCCAGTACTTC. Its protein product is CASSFTGETQYF.

V gene TRBV7-8 combines with J gene TRBJ2-5; 10 bases map to TRBD1. The J segment lost 5 bases and the V segment lost 6 bases, leaving 15 bases of the junction unmatched. The CDR3 consists of 17 residues. Germline CDR1 SGHVS, CDR2 FQNEAQ. CDR3 sequence reads: CASSSDRGRGSYETQYF. The CDR3 bases are TGTGCCAGCAGTTCAGACAGGGGGCGCGGATCTTACGAGACCCAGTACTTC.

The genes are TRBV5-1 and TRBJ1-2, with D perhaps matching TRBD1 (5 bases). The CDR3 contains 15 residues. The germline CDR1 and CDR2 sequences are SGHRS and YFSETQ. V was pared by 0 bases and J by 2 bases, with 11 bases between. The CDR3 here is CASSLGGARNYGYTF. CDR3 bases: TGCGCCAGCAGCTTGGGTGGGGCGCGGAACTATGGCTACACCTTC. Full variable domain (remainder filled in from reference TRBV5-1 and TRBJ1-2): KAGVTQTPRYLIKTRGQQVTLSCSPISGHRSVSWYQQTPGQGLQFLFEYFSETQRNKGNFPGRFSGRQFSNSRSEMNVSTLELGDSALYLCASSLGGARNYGYTFGSGTRLTVV.

This clone was observed a single time. The gene calls are TRBV24-1 and TRBJ1-2; weak D call: TRBD1 (6 bases). This CDR3 is built from 14 residues. V was clipped by 5 bases and J by 8 bases, with 17 bases between them. The germline V gene encodes CDR1 KGHDR and CDR2 SFDVKD. CDR3 bases: TGTGCCACCAGTGGAACAGGGTCTACGGAAGGCTACACCTTC. Translation gives CATSGTGSTEGYTF.

The gene calls are TRBV7-7 and TRBJ2-1; 8 bases agree with TRBD2. Germline CDR1 and CDR2: SSHAT and FNYEAQ (reference sequence). There are 15 residues in the CDR3. Unmatched junction bases numbered 7, after V lost 1 base and J lost 8 bases. The CDR3 DNA sequence: TGTGCCAGCAGCTTAGTGGGTAGCGGGGCGGATGAGCAGTTCTTC. Translation: CASSLVGSGADEQFF.

The gene calls are TRBV29-1 and TRBJ2-3; 9 bases line up with TRBD1. V was clipped by 0 bases and J by 3 bases; unmatched bases: 4. The CDR3 extends over 15 amino acids. CDR1 and CDR2 from the germline V gene are SQVTM and ANQGSEA. DNA for the CDR3: TGCAGCGTTGAAGACCGACAGGGGGGAACAGATACGCAGTATTTT. It encodes CSVEDRQGGTDTQYF.

This CDR3 reads CASSQGYRTSLITGELFF. The CDR3 coding sequence is TGCGCCAGCAGCCAAGGGTACCGCACTAGCCTCATAACCGGGGAGCTGTTTTTT. This sequence joins TRBV4-3 and TRBJ2-2; tentative D call: TRBD2 (6 bases). Trimming took off 1 base at V and 5 bases at J, with 20 bases between the two ends. CDR1 is LGHNA, CDR2 YSLEER, per germline. CDR3 size: 18 residues.

The rearrangement uses TRBV11-2 and TRBJ2-3; TRBD2 might be the D (5 bases). Trimming removed 3 bases from V and 1 base from J, with 11 bases in between. From germline, CDR1 is SGHAT and CDR2 FQNNGV. The CDR3 has 15 amino acids. The chain's CDR3 is CASSFRSSGTDTQYF. The CDR3 nucleotides are TGTGCCAGCAGCTTCCGGAGTAGCGGCACAGATACGCAGTATTTT.

The chain is built from TRBV10-2 and TRBJ2-6; D is unclear. Germline values: CDR1 WSHSY, CDR2 SAAADI. CDR3 size: 14 residues. Trimming cost V 6 bases and J 0 bases, with 6 bases left between them. CDR3 in amino acids: CASRDLSGANVLTF. The CDR3 nucleotides are TGCGCCAGCAGGGACCTCTCTGGGGCCAACGTCCTGACTTTC.

DNA of the CDR3: TGTGCCAGCCCCGGACAGGCTTCTAACTATGGCTACACCTTC. Translated, it gives CASPGQASNYGYTF. The V and J genes are TRBV6-4 and TRBJ1-2, with 7 bases matching TRBD1. The CDR3 runs 14 residues. From germline, CDR1 is MRHNA and CDR2 SNTAGT. Trimming cost V 8 bases and J 0 bases; bases outside gene matches: 6.

This chain uses TRBV5-6 with TRBJ1-2; no clear D. This CDR3 is built from 13 residues. Germline V lookup: CDR1 SGHDT, CDR2 YYEEEE. V was trimmed by 2 bases and J by 8 bases, leaving 13 bases between them. The CDR3 spells CASSFGRAGGYTF. As DNA, the CDR3 is TGTGCCAGCAGCTTCGGGAGGGCCGGAGGCTACACCTTC.

The chain employs TRBV5-1 and TRBJ2-5; D unclear. The CDR3 length is 13 residues. V was pared by 2 bases and J by 5 bases, with 10 bases between. The germline V gene has CDR1 SGHRS and CDR2 YFSETQ. The CDR3 here is CASSLIPEETQYF. CDR3 nucleotides: TGCGCCAGCAGCTTAATCCCGGAGGAGACCCAGTACTTC.

The chain uses TRBV5-4 and TRBJ1-2, with D unresolved. Trimming shortened V by 5 bases and J by 6 bases, and 8 bases separated the two germline ends. Germline V gene data show CDR1 as SGHNT and CDR2 as YYREEE (reference sequence). The CDR3 totals 11 residues. CDR3 sequence (DNA): TGTGCCAGCAGTCCGGGTCATGGCTACACCTTC. Translated: CASSPGHGYTF.